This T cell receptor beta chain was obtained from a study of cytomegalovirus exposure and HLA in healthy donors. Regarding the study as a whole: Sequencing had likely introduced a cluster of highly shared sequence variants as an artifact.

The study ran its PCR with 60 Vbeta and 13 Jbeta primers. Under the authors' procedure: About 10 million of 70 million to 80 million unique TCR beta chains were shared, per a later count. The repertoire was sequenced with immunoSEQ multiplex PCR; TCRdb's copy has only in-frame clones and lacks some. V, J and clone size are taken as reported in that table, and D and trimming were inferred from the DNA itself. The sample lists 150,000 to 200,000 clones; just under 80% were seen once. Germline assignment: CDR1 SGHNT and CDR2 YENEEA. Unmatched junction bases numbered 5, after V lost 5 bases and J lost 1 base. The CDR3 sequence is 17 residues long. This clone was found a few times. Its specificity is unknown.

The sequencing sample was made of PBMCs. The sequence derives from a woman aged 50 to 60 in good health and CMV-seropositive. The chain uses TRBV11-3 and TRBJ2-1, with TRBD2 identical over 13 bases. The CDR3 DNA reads TGTGCCAGCAGCCCATGGACTAGCGGGGGTTCCTACAATGAGCAGTTCTTC. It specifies CASSPWTSGGSYNEQFF.